The sequence of this T cell receptor beta chain was determined in a study of T cells of healthy individuals. TCRdb reprocessed the 5' RACE reads with MiXCR, giving one entry per CDR3 protein. This sample carries 85,000 to 100,000 distinct CDR3 sequences, roughly a sixth of them seen once, and the ten largest clones take 6.2%. This clonotype has a single count. This CDR3 region has 15 residues. Trimming stripped 3 bases from V and 2 bases from J, with 13 bases between. The chain joins TRBV12-3 or TRBV12-4 to TRBJ1-1; the D gene is possibly TRBD1 (5 bases). The sequence was obtained from a human donor in good health. CDR3 protein: CASSLGQTFNTEAFF. In DNA, the CDR3 is TGTGCCAGCAGTTTGGGGCAGACCTTTAACACTGAAGCTTTCTTT.